This TCR beta chain was recorded in a study of control samples from healthy donors and cancer patients. Germline values: CDR1 ENHRY, CDR2 SYGVKD. The CDR3 is made up of 16 amino acids. V lost 0 bases to trimming and J lost 0 bases; unmatched junction nucleotides: 1. Libraries were prepared by immunoSEQ multiplex PCR; TCRdb keeps only in-frame clonotypes and omits some of them. This sample has about 170,000 clones, with around 94% found just once. This rearrangement joins TRBV10-3 to TRBJ2-3; 9 bases are shared with TRBD2. This receptor was identified in a young woman in good health. Sequencing was carried out using blood. CDR3 coding DNA: TGTGCCATCAGTGAGTCGACTAGCGGAAGCACAGATACGCAGTATTTT. Translation: CAISESTSGSTDTQYF.